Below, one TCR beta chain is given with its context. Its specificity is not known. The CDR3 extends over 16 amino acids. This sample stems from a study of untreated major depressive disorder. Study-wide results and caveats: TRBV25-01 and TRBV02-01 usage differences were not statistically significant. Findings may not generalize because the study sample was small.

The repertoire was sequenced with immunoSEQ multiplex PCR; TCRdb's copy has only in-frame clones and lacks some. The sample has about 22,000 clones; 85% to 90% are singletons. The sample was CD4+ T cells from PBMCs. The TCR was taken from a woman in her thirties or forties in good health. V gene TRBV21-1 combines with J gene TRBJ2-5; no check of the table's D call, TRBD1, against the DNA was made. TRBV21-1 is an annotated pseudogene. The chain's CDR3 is CASSKEGGTGWETQYF. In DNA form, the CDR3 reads TGTGCCAGCAGCAAAGAGGGGGGGACAGGTTGGGAGACCCAGTACTTC.